The 8 T cell receptor beta chains below come from one sample, sequenced in a study of shared T cell receptors in the human thymus. Sequencing was performed with immunoSEQ multiplex PCR; in TCRdb, only in-frame clones are kept and a portion is missing. The sample shows 700,000 or so clones, approximately 85% of them seen only once. These data were likewise used in another study, on human thymus T cells.

The sequenced sample consisted of thymocytes. The receptors stem from a girl less than two years old with a congenital heart defect.

This clone was found once. CDR3 in amino acids: CASTSGGRDRYNEQFF. The CDR3 bases are TGTGCCAGCACTAGTGGTGGGAGGGACCGATACAATGAGCAGTTCTTC. The chain links TRBV27 to TRBJ2-1; 7 bases match TRBD2. Trimming at V came to 7 bases and at J to 4 bases, leaving 13 bases not matched to a gene. CDR1 and CDR2 from the germline V gene are MNHEY and SMNVEV (reference sequence). This CDR3 comprises 16 residues.

The J gene is TRBJ2-6, the V gene TRBV29-1; possibly TRBD1 for D (6 bases). The CDR3 has 17 residues. CDR1 and CDR2 (germline): SQVTM, ANQGSEA. V lost 0 bases, J lost 1 base, and 13 bases lay in between. The CDR3 region is CSVEDDYRVSGANVLTF. In DNA form, the CDR3 reads TGCAGCGTTGAAGATGACTACAGGGTGTCTGGGGCCAACGTCCTGACTTTC.

The V and J genes are TRBV10-3 and TRBJ2-2, with 7 bases matching TRBD1. The CDR3 consists of 15 residues. V lost 6 bases, J lost 0 bases, and 4 bases stayed unmatched. CDR1 is ENHRY and CDR2 is SYGVKD in the germline V gene. The CDR3 is CAIRATGANTGELFF. The DNA for the CDR3 is TGTGCCATCAGAGCTACAGGGGCGAACACCGGGGAGCTGTTTTTT.

This chain links TRBV4-1 with TRBJ1-3; tentative D call: TRBD1 (6 bases). Trimming cost V 5 bases and J 1 base, with 21 bases left between them. This CDR3 has 18 amino acids. Germline assignment: CDR1 MGHRA and CDR2 YSYEKL. The CDR3 here is CASSGDSGTWASGNTIYF. As DNA, the CDR3 is TGCGCCAGCAGCGGTGACTCGGGGACATGGGCGTCTGGAAACACCATATATTTT.

This clone turned up a few times. The gene calls are TRBV19 and TRBJ2-1; TRBD2 aligns across 9 bases. Per germline, CDR1 LNHDA and CDR2 SQIVND (reference sequence). This CDR3 contains 18 residues. The trim removed 4 bases at V and 0 bases at J, leaving 10 bases unmatched. The DNA for the CDR3 is TGTGCCAGTAGTAGCCAACCTAGCGGGGCTAGCTCCTACAATGAGCAGTTCTTC. Translation gives CASSSQPSGASSYNEQFF.

This chain connects TRBV18 to TRBJ1-2; no clear D. V was shortened by 3 bases and J by 5 bases, with 16 bases between the two germline ends. Per germline, CDR1 KGHSH and CDR2 LQKENI. This CDR3 is built from 15 residues. In DNA form, the CDR3 reads TGTGCCAGCTCACCGACGGAGGGTCGGGTGTATGGCTACACCTTC. This gives the protein CASSPTEGRVYGYTF.

The rearrangement joins TRBV27 to TRBJ2-2; D gene ambiguous. The V gene lost 3 bases and the J gene lost 4 bases, with 9 bases spanning the gap. The CDR3 length is 14 residues. Germline V CDR1 and CDR2: MNHEY, SMNVEV (reference sequence). The CDR3 bases are TGTGCCAGCAGTTTCTCATCGAGCACCGGGGAGCTGTTTTTT. Its translation: CASSFSSSTGELFF.

The CDR3, as DNA: TGTGCCAGCAGCTTTACTCCCTATGGCTACACCTTC. Amino acids: CASSFTPYGYTF. The genes are TRBV7-2 and TRBJ1-2; D is ambiguous. This CDR3 contains 12 residues. CDR1 is SGHTA and CDR2 is FQGNSA in the germline V gene. Trimming removed 3 bases from V and 4 bases from J, with 6 bases in between.